The rows below give T cell receptor beta chains drawn from one sample of a study of beta chain features in type 1 diabetes. TCRdb keeps only in-frame clones here, not all; method: immunoSEQ multiplex PCR. The data show about 260,000 clones, around 20% seen once. The specimen sequenced was naive CD4+ T cells from blood. All receptors come from a woman in her thirties or forties with type 1 diabetes. Both conserved end residues are part of each CDR3. The D gene is left open where the match is weak. Expanded clones get a size class; other rows say once, few or many, or leave the size out.

17	TRBV5-1	TRBJ1-1	few	NA	CASSLSPGRGGFAEAFF	TGCGCCAGCAGCTTATCTCCGGGACGGGGGGGATTCGCTGAAGCTTTCTTT
15	TRBV18	TRBJ1-2	NA	NA	CASSPTGGGIDGYTF	TGTGCCAGCTCACCAACGGGAGGAGGGATTGATGGCTACACCTTC
13	TRBV25-1	TRBJ1-1	NA	NA	CASRDTFYTEAFF	TGTGCCAGCAGGGACACCTTTTACACTGAAGCTTTCTTT
14	TRBV11-2	TRBJ2-7	few	TRBD2	CASSRTSGSGEQYF	TGTGCCAGCAGCCGGACTAGCGGGTCCGGGGAGCAGTACTTC
16	TRBV4-3	TRBJ2-1	few	TRBD1	CASSQGDRGAYNEQFF	TGCGCCAGCAGCCAAGGGGACAGGGGTGCCTACAATGAGCAGTTCTTC
17	TRBV4-3	TRBJ2-6	few	NA	CASSQVQGRGLANVLTF	TGCGCCAGCAGCCAAGTGCAGGGCAGGGGTTTGGCCAACGTCCTGACTTTC
13	TRBV30	TRBJ1-1	NA	NA	CAWSPDRNTEAFF	TGTGCCTGGAGTCCCGACAGGAACACTGAAGCTTTCTTT
19	TRBV10-3	TRBJ2-6	few	TRBD1	CAISESTGLWESGANVLTF	TGTGCCATCAGTGAGTCGACAGGGCTTTGGGAGTCTGGGGCCAACGTCCTGACTTTC
15	TRBV5-1	TRBJ2-7	NA	TRBD1	CASSLAPGQSYEQYF	TGCGCCAGCAGCTTAGCTCCGGGACAGTCCTACGAGCAGTACTTC
14	TRBV9	TRBJ1-2	NA	NA	CASSVGLEAWGYTF	TGTGCCAGCAGCGTAGGTCTCGAGGCCTGGGGCTACACCTTC
12	TRBV30	TRBJ1-2	NA	NA	CAWTGLESGYTF	TGTGCCTGGACAGGGCTTGAGAGTGGCTACACCTTC
19	TRBV7-2	TRBJ2-1	few	TRBD2	CASSLPGTSGGGNYNEQFF	TGTGCCAGCAGCCTCCCCGGGACTAGCGGGGGGGGTAACTACAATGAGCAGTTCTTC
13	TRBV7-7	TRBJ2-2	NA	NA	CASSLDGGGELFF	TGTGCCAGCAGCTTGGATGGAGGCGGGGAGCTGTTTTTT
14	TRBV13	TRBJ2-7	NA	TRBD2	CASSLFSPAGEQYF	TGTGCCAGCAGCTTATTCTCCCCAGCGGGGGAGCAGTACTTC
16	TRBV5-4	TRBJ2-1	NA	NA	CASSPPGLDTYNEQFF	TGTGCCAGCAGCCCACCGGGACTTGACACCTACAATGAGCAGTTCTTC
13	TRBV2	TRBJ1-1	NA	NA	CASKGPLNTEAFF	TGTGCCAGCAAGGGGCCTTTGAACACTGAAGCTTTCTTT
15	TRBV7-3	TRBJ2-3	few	TRBD2	CASSLSRAGADTQYF	TGTGCCAGCAGCTTAAGCCGAGCGGGGGCAGATACGCAGTATTTT
14	TRBV4-3	TRBJ2-3	few	NA	CASSHTTSTDTQYF	TGCGCCAGCAGCCACACGACTAGCACAGATACGCAGTATTTT
14	TRBV7-2	TRBJ1-5	few	NA	CASRPGRSNQPQHF	TGTGCCAGCAGGCCAGGGCGAAGCAATCAGCCCCAGCATTTT
15	TRBV7-8	TRBJ2-1	NA	NA	CASSPSGRNYNEQFF	TGTGCCAGCTCCCCATCAGGGCGTAACTACAATGAGCAGTTCTTC
14	TRBV7-2	TRBJ1-5	NA	NA	CASSSRFGNQPQHF	TGTGCCAGCAGCTCCCGGTTCGGCAATCAGCCCCAGCATTTT
16	TRBV29-1	TRBJ1-1	few	TRBD1	CSVYRPGQGFGTEAFF	TGCAGCGTTTACCGTCCGGGACAGGGGTTTGGCACTGAAGCTTTCTTT
14	TRBV19	TRBJ1-6	NA	NA	CASSPRGNWSPLHF	TGTGCCAGTAGTCCGCGGGGGAATTGGTCACCCCTCCACTTT
17	TRBV19	TRBJ2-1	NA	TRBD1	CASSRTTGTGSYNEQFF	TGTGCCAGTAGTAGGACAACCGGGACAGGGTCCTACAATGAGCAGTTCTTC
14	TRBV6-6	TRBJ1-4	NA	TRBD1	CASSRTGGNEKLFF	TGTGCCAGCAGCAGGACAGGGGGGAACGAAAAACTGTTTTTT
14	TRBV5-1	TRBJ1-1	NA	NA	CASSPGHSNTEAFF	TGCGCCAGCAGCCCGGGACACTCGAACACTGAAGCTTTCTTT
17	TRBV25-1	TRBJ2-1	few	TRBD2	CASSDPRSGSKDNEQFF	TGTGCCAGCAGTGACCCCCGGAGCGGGAGCAAAGACAATGAGCAGTTCTTC